This record covers a single TCR beta chain. Its antigen is as yet unknown. The sample belongs to a study of Siglec-9 on CD8 T cells in melanoma. General study results and limits: In melanoma tumors, a Siglec-9-marked effector memory CD8+ subset reportedly appeared to accumulate.

The protocol was immunoSEQ multiplex PCR, while the TCRdb copy is restricted to in-frame clones and leaves out a portion. The sample records about 33,000 clones, approximately 84% being singletons. The TCR originated in a human donor in good health. The specimen was Siglec-9- CD8+ T cells sorted from blood.

The CDR3 reads CASSFRTSGSGEQYF. The DNA for the CDR3 is TGTGCCAGCAGTTTTCGGACTAGCGGGAGCGGAGAGCAGTACTTC. The chain combines TRBV27 with TRBJ2-7; 13 bases match TRBD2. J was trimmed by 7 bases and V by 3 bases; bases with no gene match: 6. The CDR3 length is 15 residues. The germline gives CDR1 MNHEY, CDR2 SMNVEV (reference sequence).